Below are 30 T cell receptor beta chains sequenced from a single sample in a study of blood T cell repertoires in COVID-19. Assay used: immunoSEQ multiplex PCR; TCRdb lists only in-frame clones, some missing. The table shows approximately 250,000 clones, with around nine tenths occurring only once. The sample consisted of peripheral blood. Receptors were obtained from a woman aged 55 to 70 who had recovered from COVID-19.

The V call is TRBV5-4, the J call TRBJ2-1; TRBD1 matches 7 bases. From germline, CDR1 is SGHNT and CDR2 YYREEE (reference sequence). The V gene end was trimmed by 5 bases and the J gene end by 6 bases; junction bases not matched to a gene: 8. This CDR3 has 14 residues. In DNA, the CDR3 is TGTGCCAGCAGAAATTACGGGACAGCCAATGAGCAGTTCTTC. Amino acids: CASRNYGTANEQFF.

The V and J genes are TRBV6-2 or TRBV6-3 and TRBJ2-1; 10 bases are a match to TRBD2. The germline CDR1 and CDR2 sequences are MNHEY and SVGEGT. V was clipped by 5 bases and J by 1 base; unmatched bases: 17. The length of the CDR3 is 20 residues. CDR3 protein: CASSPGGGSGGASSYNEQFF. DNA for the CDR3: TGTGCCAGCAGTCCCGGCGGAGGCAGCGGGGGGGCCTCATCCTACAATGAGCAGTTCTTC.

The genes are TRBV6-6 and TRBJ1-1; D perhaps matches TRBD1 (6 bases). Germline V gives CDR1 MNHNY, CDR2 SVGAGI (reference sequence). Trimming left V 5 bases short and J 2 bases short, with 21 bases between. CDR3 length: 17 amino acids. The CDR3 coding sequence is TGTGCCAGCAGTCACACATCCACACAGGGCCTCAACACTGAAGCTTTCTTT. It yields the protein CASSHTSTQGLNTEAFF.

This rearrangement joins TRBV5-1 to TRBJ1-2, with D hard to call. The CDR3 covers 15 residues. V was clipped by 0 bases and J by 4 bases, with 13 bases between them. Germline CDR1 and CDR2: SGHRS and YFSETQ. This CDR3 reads CASSLGRNVAYGYTF. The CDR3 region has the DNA TGCGCCAGCAGCTTGGGTCGGAACGTAGCCTATGGCTACACCTTC.

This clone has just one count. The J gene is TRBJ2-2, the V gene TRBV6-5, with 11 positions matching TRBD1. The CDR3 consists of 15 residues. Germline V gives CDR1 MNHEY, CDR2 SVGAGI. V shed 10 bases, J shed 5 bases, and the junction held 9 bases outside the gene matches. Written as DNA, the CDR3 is TGTGCCACCGTGGACAGGGGGCCCAGTACCGGGGAGCTGTTTTTT. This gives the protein CATVDRGPSTGELFF.

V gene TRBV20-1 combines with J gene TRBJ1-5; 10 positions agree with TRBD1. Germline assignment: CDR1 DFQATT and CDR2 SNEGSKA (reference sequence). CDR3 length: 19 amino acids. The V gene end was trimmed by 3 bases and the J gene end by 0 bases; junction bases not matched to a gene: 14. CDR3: CSASPPAGQGFYSNQPQHF. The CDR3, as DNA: TGCAGTGCTAGTCCTCCGGCGGGACAGGGGTTCTATAGCAATCAGCCCCAGCATTTT.

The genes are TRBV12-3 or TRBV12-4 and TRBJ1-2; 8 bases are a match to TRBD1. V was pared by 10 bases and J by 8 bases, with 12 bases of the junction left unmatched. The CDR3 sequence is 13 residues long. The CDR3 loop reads CATSSTGAGGYTF. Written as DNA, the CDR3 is TGTGCCACCTCATCGACAGGGGCCGGGGGCTACACCTTC.

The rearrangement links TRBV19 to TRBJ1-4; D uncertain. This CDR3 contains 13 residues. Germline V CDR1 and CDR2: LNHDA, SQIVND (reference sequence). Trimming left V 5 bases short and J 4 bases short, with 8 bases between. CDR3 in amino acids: CASSGGSNEKLFF. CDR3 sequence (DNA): TGTGCCAGTAGTGGAGGCAGTAATGAAAAACTGTTTTTT.

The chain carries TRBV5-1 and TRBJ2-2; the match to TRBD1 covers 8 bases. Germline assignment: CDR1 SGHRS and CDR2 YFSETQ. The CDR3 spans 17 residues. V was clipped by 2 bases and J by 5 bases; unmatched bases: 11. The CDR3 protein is CASSFRGSDRGTGELFF. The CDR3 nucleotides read TGCGCCAGCAGCTTTCGGGGCAGTGACAGGGGTACCGGGGAGCTGTTTTTT. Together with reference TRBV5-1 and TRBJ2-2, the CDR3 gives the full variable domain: KAGVTQTPRYLIKTRGQQVTLSCSPISGHRSVSWYQQTPGQGLQFLFEYFSETQRNKGNFPGRFSGRQFSNSRSEMNVSTLELGDSALYLCASSFRGSDRGTGELFFGEGSRLTVL.

The CDR3 nucleotides are TGTGCCAGCGGATTCATATTAGCGGGGGGCAATGAGCAGTTCTTC. This encodes CASGFILAGGNEQFF. The chain has TRBV5-4 and TRBJ2-1; 10 bases match TRBD2. The J segment lost 6 bases and the V segment lost 7 bases, leaving 10 bases of the junction unmatched. The CDR3 loop spans 15 amino acids. The germline gives CDR1 SGHNT, CDR2 YYREEE (reference sequence).

The DNA for the CDR3 is TGTGCCAGCAGCAAAAGGGAGGGGGGGACTTCCTACGAGCAGTACTTC. Residues: CASSKREGGTSYEQYF. The rearrangement joins TRBV21-1 to TRBJ2-7; the D call of TRBD2 is as the table states it, not checked on the DNA. TRBV21-1 is marked as a pseudogene. The CDR3 is 16 residues long.

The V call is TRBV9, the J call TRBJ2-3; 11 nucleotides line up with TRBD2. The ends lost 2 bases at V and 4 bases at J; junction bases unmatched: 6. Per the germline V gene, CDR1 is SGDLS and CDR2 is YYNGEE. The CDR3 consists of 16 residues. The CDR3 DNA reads TGTGCCAGCAGCGTTAGCGGGGGGGGACGTGCAGATACGCAGTATTTT. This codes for CASSVSGGGRADTQYF. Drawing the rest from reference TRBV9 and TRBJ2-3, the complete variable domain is DSGVTQTPKHLITATGQRVTLRCSPRSGDLSVYWYQQSLDQGLQFLIQYYNGEERAKGNILERFSAQQFPDLHSELNLSSLELGDSALYFCASSVSGGGRADTQYFGPGTRLTVL.

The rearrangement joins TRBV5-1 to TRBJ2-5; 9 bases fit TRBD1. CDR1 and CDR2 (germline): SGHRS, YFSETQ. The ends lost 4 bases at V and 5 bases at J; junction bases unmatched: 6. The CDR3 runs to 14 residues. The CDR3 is CASSTSGTGETQYF. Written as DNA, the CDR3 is TGCGCCAGCAGCACCTCCGGGACAGGGGAGACCCAGTACTTC.

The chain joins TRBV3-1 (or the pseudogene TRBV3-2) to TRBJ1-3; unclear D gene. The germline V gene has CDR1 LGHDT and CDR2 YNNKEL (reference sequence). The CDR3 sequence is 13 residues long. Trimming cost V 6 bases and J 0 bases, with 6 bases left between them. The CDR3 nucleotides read TGTGCCAGCAGGCAGAACTCTGGAAACACCATATATTTT. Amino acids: CASRQNSGNTIYF.

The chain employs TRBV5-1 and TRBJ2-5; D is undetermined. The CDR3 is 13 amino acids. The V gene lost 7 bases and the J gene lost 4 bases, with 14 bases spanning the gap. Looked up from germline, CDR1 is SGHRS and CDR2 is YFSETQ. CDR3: CASGQVPGETQYF. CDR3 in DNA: TGCGCCAGCGGCCAAGTCCCGGGAGAGACCCAGTACTTC.

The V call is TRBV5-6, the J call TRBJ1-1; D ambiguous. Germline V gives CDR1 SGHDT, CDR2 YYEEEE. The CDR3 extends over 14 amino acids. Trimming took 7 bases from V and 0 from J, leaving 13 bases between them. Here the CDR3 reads CASAPTGLNTEAFF. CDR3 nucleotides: TGTGCCAGCGCCCCTACGGGGTTGAACACTGAAGCTTTCTTT.

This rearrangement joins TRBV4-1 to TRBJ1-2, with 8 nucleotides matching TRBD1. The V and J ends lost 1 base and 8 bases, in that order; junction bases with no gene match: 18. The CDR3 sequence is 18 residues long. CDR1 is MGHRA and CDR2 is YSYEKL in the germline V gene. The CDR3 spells CASSQAGDRRVVWEGYTF. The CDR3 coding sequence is TGCGCCAGCAGCCAAGCTGGGGACAGGCGGGTAGTATGGGAAGGCTACACCTTC.

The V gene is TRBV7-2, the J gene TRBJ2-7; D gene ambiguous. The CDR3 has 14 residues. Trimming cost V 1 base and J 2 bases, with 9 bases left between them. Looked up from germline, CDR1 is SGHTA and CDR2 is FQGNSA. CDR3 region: CASSLGLLPYEQYF. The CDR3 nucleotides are TGTGCCAGCAGCTTAGGGCTCCTCCCCTACGAGCAGTACTTC.

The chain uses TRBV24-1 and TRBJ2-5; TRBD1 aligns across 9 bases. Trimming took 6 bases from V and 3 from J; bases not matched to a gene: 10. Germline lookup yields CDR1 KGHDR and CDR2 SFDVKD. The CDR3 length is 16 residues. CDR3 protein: CATSRTGALGEETQYF. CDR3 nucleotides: TGTGCCACCAGTAGGACAGGGGCGTTGGGTGAAGAGACCCAGTACTTC.

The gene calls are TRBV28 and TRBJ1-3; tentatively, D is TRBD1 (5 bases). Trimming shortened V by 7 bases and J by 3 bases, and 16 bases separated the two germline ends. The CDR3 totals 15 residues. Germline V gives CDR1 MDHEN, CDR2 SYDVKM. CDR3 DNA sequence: TGTGCCAGCACTCCCATGGGGGAGGGTGGAAACACCATATATTTT. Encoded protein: CASTPMGEGGNTIYF.

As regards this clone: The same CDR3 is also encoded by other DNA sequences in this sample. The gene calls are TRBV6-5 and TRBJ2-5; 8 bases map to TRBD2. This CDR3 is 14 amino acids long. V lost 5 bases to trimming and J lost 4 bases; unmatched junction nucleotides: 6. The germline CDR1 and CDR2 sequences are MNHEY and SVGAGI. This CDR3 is CASSPGGGIETQYF. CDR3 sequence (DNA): TGTGCCAGCAGTCCCGGCGGGGGGATAGAGACCCAGTACTTC.

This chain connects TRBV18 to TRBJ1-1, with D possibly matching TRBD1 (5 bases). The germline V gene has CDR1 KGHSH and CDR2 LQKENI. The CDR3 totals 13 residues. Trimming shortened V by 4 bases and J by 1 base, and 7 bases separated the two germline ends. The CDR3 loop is CASSLTGNTEAFF. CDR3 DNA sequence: TGTGCCAGCTCACTCACAGGGAACACTGAAGCTTTCTTT.

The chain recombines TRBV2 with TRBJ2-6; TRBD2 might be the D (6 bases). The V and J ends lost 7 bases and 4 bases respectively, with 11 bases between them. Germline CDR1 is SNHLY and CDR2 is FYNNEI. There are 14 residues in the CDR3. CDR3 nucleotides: TGTGCCAGCATGGAGGGAACCGGGGCCAACGTCCTGACTTTC. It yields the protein CASMEGTGANVLTF.

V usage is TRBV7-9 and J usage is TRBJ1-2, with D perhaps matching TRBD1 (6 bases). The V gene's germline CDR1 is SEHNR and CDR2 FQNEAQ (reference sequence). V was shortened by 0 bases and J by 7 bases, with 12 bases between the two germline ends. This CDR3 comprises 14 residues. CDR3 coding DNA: TGTGCCAGCAGCTTAGCTTCAGGGGCTGGTGGCTACACCTTC. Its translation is CASSLASGAGGYTF.

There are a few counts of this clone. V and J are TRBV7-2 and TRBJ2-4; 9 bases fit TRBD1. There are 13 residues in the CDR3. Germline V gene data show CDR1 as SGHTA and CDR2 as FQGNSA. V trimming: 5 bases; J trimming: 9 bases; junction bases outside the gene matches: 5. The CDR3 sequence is CASSPDRGVIQYF. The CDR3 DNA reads TGTGCCAGCAGCCCGGACAGGGGCGTCATTCAGTACTTC. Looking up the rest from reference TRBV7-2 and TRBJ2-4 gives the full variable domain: GAGVSQSPSNKVTEKGKDVELRCDPISGHTALYWYRQSLGQGLEFLIYFQGNSAPDKSGLPSDRFSAERTGGSVSTLTIQRTQQEDSAVYLCASSPDRGVIQYFGAGTRLSVL.

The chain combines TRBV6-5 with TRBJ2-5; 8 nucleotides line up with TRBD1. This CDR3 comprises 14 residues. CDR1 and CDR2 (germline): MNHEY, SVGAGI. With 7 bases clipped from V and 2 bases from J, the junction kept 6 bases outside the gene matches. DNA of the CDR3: TGTGCCAGCACGAGGACAGGGCTGCAAGAGACCCAGTACTTC. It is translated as CASTRTGLQETQYF.

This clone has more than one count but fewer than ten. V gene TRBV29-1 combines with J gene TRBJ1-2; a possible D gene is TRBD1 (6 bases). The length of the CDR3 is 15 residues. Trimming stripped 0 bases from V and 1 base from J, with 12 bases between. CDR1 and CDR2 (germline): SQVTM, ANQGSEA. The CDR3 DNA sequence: TGCAGCGTTGAAGAAAGAGGCAGGGGTAACTATGGCTACACCTTC. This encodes CSVEERGRGNYGYTF.

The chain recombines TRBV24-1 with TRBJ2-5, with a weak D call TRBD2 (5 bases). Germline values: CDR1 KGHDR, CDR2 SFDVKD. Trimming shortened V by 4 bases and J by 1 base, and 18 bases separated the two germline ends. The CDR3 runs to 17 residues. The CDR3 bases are TGTGCCACCAGTGACCCCGCCGGGATGAGGAGCCAAGAGACCCAGTACTTC. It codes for CATSDPAGMRSQETQYF.

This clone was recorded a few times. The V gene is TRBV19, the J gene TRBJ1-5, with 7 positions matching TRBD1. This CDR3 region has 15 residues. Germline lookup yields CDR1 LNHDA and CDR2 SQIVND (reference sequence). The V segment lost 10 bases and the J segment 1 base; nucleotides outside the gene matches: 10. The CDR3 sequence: CATHRGQQSNQPQHF. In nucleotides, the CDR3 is TGTGCCACTCACCGGGGACAGCAAAGCAATCAGCCCCAGCATTTT.

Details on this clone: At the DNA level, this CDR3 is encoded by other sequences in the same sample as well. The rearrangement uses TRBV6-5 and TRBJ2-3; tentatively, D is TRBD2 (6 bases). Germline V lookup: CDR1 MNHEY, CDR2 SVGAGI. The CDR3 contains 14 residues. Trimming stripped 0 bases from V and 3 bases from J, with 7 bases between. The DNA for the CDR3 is TGTGCCAGCAGTTACTCTCGGGGGACAGATACGCAGTATTTT. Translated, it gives CASSYSRGTDTQYF.